What follows are 5 T cell receptor beta chains derived from one specimen sequenced in a study of T cell changes during pregnancy in multiple sclerosis (dated by TCRdb to the late 2010s). Library prep was done by the immunoSEQ multiplex PCR assay. TCRdb took this table from immuneACCESS and kept in-frame rearrangements with V and J called. Such tables lack part of the clones; where checked against another copy, unresolved V genes explain under half of the gap, and the rest is unexplained. Here the sample has over 55,000 clones; roughly nine tenths occur a single time. Roughly 2.6% of the sample comes from the top ten. Sequences were derived from peripheral blood, sampled in the first trimester of pregnancy. All receptors derive from a female donor with multiple sclerosis, enrolled in a pregnancy study.

V is TRBV6-1 and J is TRBJ1-1, with 9 positions matching TRBD1. This CDR3 comprises 14 residues. Germline V gene lookup returns CDR1 MNHNS and CDR2 SASEGT. The V and J ends lost 8 bases and 1 base, in that order; junction bases with no gene match: 5. The CDR3 nucleotides read TGTGCCAGCGGATGGGACAGGGCGAACACTGAAGCTTTCTTT. Its translation is CASGWDRANTEAFF.

The CDR3 is CAWSVQGTQYF. CDR3 DNA sequence: TGTGCCTGGAGTGTACAGGGGACCCAGTACTTC. The chain links TRBV30 to TRBJ2-5, with D perhaps TRBD1 (6 bases). The CDR3 is 11 residues long. Germline assignment: CDR1 GTSNPN and CDR2 SVGIG (reference sequence). V shed 0 bases and J shed 7 bases, with 6 bases lying between them.

This clone is labeled as medium-sized. The V and J genes are TRBV25-1 and TRBJ1-6; D possibly corresponds to TRBD1 (6 bases). CDR1 and CDR2 (germline): MGHDK, SYGVNS. Trimming stripped 7 bases from V and 12 bases from J, with 16 bases between. This CDR3 contains 13 residues. Here the CDR3 DNA reads TGTGCCAGCAATTCAGGGGACGTCCGACCCCTCCACTTT. As protein: CASNSGDVRPLHF. The entire variable domain, with the rest obtained from reference TRBV25-1 and TRBJ1-6, is as follows: EADIYQTPRYLVIGTGKKITLECSQTMGHDKMYWYQQDPGMELHLIHYSYGVNSTEKGDLSSESTVSRIRTEHFPLTLESARPSHTSQYLCASNSGDVRPLHFGNGTRLTVT.

V and J are TRBV19 and TRBJ1-2, with D maybe TRBD1 (6 bases). Trimming stripped 5 bases from V and 7 bases from J, with 17 bases between. Per the germline V gene, CDR1 is LNHDA and CDR2 is SQIVND (reference sequence). CDR3 length: 14 residues. The CDR3: CASSLTGTRPGYTF. The DNA for the CDR3 is TGTGCCAGTAGTTTAACCGGGACAAGACCTGGCTACACCTTC.

This chain links TRBV29-1 with TRBJ1-1; D might be TRBD1 (5 bases). V lost 1 base and J 7 bases, leaving 10 bases between the germline ends. The CDR3 covers 12 residues. The germline V gene encodes CDR1 SQVTM and CDR2 ANQGSEA. CDR3 bases: TGCAGCGTTGAAGGGGGGGGGAATGAAGCTTTCTTT. Protein: CSVEGGGNEAFF.